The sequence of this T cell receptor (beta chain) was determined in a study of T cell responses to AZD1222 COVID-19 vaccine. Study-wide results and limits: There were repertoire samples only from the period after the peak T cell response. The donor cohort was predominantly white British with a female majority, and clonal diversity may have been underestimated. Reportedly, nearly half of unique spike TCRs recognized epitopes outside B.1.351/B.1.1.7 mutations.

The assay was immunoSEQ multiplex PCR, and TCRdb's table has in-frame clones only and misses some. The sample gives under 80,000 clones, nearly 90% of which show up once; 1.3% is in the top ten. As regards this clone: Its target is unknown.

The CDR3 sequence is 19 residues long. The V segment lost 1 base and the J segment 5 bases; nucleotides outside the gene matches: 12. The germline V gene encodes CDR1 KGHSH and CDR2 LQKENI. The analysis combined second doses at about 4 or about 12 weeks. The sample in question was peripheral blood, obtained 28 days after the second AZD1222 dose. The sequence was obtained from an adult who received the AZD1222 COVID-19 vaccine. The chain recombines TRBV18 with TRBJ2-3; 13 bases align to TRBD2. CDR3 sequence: CASSPRGGTSGRAIDTQYF. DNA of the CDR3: TGTGCCAGCTCACCACGGGGCGGTACTAGCGGGAGGGCCATAGATACGCAGTATTTT.